This entry describes one T cell receptor (beta chain). Its specificity is unknown. Patients aged 18 to 65 with hyperthyroidism were newly diagnosed, with duration under 2 months. This sample was included in a study of T cells in Graves' hyperthyroidism and ophthalmopathy. In the study overall: Prior to any treatment, at the point of initial diagnosis, peripheral blood was collected.

RNA transcripts gave rise to amplified TCR beta CDR3 regions. During a first-round RT-PCR of the TCR CDR3, the HTBI primer set was used. From the multiplex PCR reads, TCRdb called clonotypes with MiXCR, one entry per CDR3 protein. The table has about 690,000 distinct CDR3 sequences, roughly 17% seen once. The length of the CDR3 is 14 residues. CDR1 and CDR2 (germline): SGDLS, YYNGEE. V was cut by 0 bases and J by 4 bases, with 10 bases left in between. General study results and limits: Ophthalmopathy was identified by the model a median 6.5 months ahead of onset. Most expanded thyroid clonotypes above 0.001 recurred in blood.

V is TRBV9 and J is TRBJ2-5, with a tentative D call TRBD2 (5 bases). The sequenced sample was blood. This receptor was taken from a man aged 50 to 59 with Graves' hyperthyroidism. The CDR3 loop is CASSVAASSETQYF. The CDR3 nucleotides read TGTGCCAGCAGCGTAGCGGCTAGCTCAGAGACCCAGTACTTC.